The rows below give T cell receptor beta chains drawn from one sample of a study of T cell responses to AZD1222 COVID-19 vaccine. TCRdb keeps only in-frame clones here, not all; method: immunoSEQ multiplex PCR. Of fewer than 90,000 clones listed, 88% are singletons. This material consisted of peripheral blood, taken 28 days after the second AZD1222 dose. These receptors all come from an adult who received the AZD1222 COVID-19 vaccine. Both conserved end residues are part of each CDR3. The order of the fields is J gene, D gene, V gene, clone size, CDR3 DNA, CDR3 protein. D genes are given only for firm matches. Only part of the rows carry a size: once, few, many, or a class if the clone is expanded.

>TRBJ1-2|.|TRBV19|.
TGTGCCAGTAGTGTGACGAGGGGGAACGGCTACACCTTC
CASSVTRGNGYTF
>TRBJ2-3|.|TRBV19|.
TGTGCCAGTAGTTGGGGCGCAGGGCTGAGCACAGATACGCAGTATTTT
CASSWGAGLSTDTQYF
>TRBJ2-1|.|TRBV27|.
TGTGCCAGCAGTTTGTGGGCGGGTAGCTACAATGAGCAGTTCTTC
CASSLWAGSYNEQFF
>TRBJ1-1|TRBD1|TRBV7-3|.
TGTGCCAGCAGCCTCGGGACAGCCACTGAAGCTTTCTTT
CASSLGTATEAFF
>TRBJ1-4|.|TRBV18|.
TGTGCCAGCTCACCAATGGGGATGAATGAAAAACTGTTTTTT
CASSPMGMNEKLFF
>TRBJ1-3|.|TRBV28|few
TGTGCCAGCAGGAGAGAGACAGGCCCCTCTGGAAACACCATATATTTT
CASRRETGPSGNTIYF
>TRBJ2-5|.|TRBV11-2|few
TGTGCCAGCAGCTTACAGGTGGCAGAGACCCAGTACTTC
CASSLQVAETQYF
>TRBJ2-7|.|TRBV12-3/TRBV12-4|.
TGTGCCAGCAGTTTAGGGGACTACGAGCAGTACTTC
CASSLGDYEQYF
>TRBJ1-3|.|TRBV11-2|.
TGTGCCAGCAGCGGGGTCTCGCTCCAAACATATTTT
CASSGVSLQTYF
>TRBJ1-2|.|TRBV30|once
TGTGCCTGGAGAGACCAAGGACATCTTTCTTTGGGCTACACCTTC
CAWRDQGHLSLGYTF
>TRBJ1-5|.|TRBV18|.
TGTGCCAGCTCACGGCAGGACAATCAGCCCCAGCATTTT
CASSRQDNQPQHF
>TRBJ2-1|TRBD1|TRBV15|once
TGTGCCACCAGCAGGGGACAGCTGTCGACCTACAATGAGCAGTTCTTC
CATSRGQLSTYNEQFF
>TRBJ1-5|.|TRBV18|once
TGTGCCACCGGCCGGGGGGGAGGACAGCCCCAGCATTTT
CATGRGGGQPQHF
>TRBJ2-3|.|TRBV27|.
TGTGCCAGCAGTTCACCCAGGGATGCTAGCACAGATACGCAGTATTTT
CASSSPRDASTDTQYF
>TRBJ1-6|TRBD1|TRBV27|.
TGTGCCAGCAGTTTTCAACAGGGGGCTAATTCACCCCTCCACTTT
CASSFQQGANSPLHF
>TRBJ1-3|TRBD1|TRBV9|.
TGTGCCAGCAGCGTAGGGGACAGGGTCTCTGGAAACACCATATATTTT
CASSVGDRVSGNTIYF
>TRBJ2-5|.|TRBV7-8|.
TGTGCCAGCAGCTTAGCGGGTAGGGAGGCCCAGTACTTC
CASSLAGREAQYF
>TRBJ2-5|.|TRBV6-6|.
TGTGCCAGCAAGGGGAGGAGAGGCCAAGAGACCCAGTACTTC
CASKGRRGQETQYF
>TRBJ1-1|.|TRBV10-2|.
TGCGCCAGCAGTGAATGGGGGTGGGACACTGAAGCTTTCTTT
CASSEWGWDTEAFF
>TRBJ1-5|.|TRBV4-1|.
TGCGCCAGCAGCCAAGACCCGACAGGTCGCCGTCAGCCCCAGCATTTT
CASSQDPTGRRQPQHF
>TRBJ1-2|TRBD1|TRBV18|.
TGTGCCAGCTCACCACTGACAGGGGAAGGACATGGCTACACCTTC
CASSPLTGEGHGYTF
>TRBJ1-6|TRBD1|TRBV28|.
TGTGCCAGCAGTTTTACAGGGGGCGTACCCCTCCACTTT
CASSFTGGVPLHF
>TRBJ1-2|TRBD1|TRBV7-2|.
TGTGCCAGCAGCCCCCGGACAGGGGGCGGTGGCTACACCTTC
CASSPRTGGGGYTF
>TRBJ1-1|.|TRBV6-6|.
TGTGCCAGCAGTTACCCTGGGGACTTGAACACTGAAGCTTTCTTT
CASSYPGDLNTEAFF
>TRBJ2-1|.|TRBV4-2|.
TGTGCCAGCAGCCAAGTGGGGGCCTATGAGCAGTTCTTC
CASSQVGAYEQFF
>TRBJ1-4|TRBD1|TRBV18|.
TGTGCCAGCTCACACCCGGGACAGGGGGCATCTCGTGAAAAACTGTTTTTT
CASSHPGQGASREKLFF
>TRBJ2-7|TRBD1|TRBV11-2|once
TGTGCCAGCAGCGCTGGGACAGGGGCGCACGAGCAGTACTTC
CASSAGTGAHEQYF
>TRBJ2-7|.|TRBV7-9|.
TGTGCCAGCAGCAACCGGGACACCTACGAGCAGTACTTC
CASSNRDTYEQYF
>TRBJ2-2|TRBD2|TRBV6-5|.
TGTGCCGGATCATCGGGACTAGCCACCGGGGAGCTGTTTTTT
CAGSSGLATGELFF
>TRBJ2-7|TRBD1|TRBV27|.
TGTGCCAGCAGCCCCAGACAGGGATCCTCCTACGAGCAGTACTTC
CASSPRQGSSYEQYF
>TRBJ2-2|.|TRBV4-1|.
TGCGCCAGCAGCCTCATTCGCGCCGGGGAGCTGTTTTTT
CASSLIRAGELFF
>TRBJ2-1|TRBD1|TRBV19|few
TGTGCCAGTAGGGGAAAGACAGGGGTAGGGTACAATGAGCAGTTCTTC
CASRGKTGVGYNEQFF
>TRBJ2-5|.|TRBV18|.
TGTGCCAGCTCACGGGACCAGACAACAGAGACCCAGTACTTC
CASSRDQTTETQYF
>TRBJ1-2|.|TRBV4-3|once
TGCGCCAGCAGCCAAGATTGGGGCGATTACTACACCTTC
CASSQDWGDYYTF
>TRBJ2-7|.|TRBV27|.
TGTGCCAGCAGTTTAGTAGGAGACCTATCCTACGAGCAGTACTTC
CASSLVGDLSYEQYF
>TRBJ2-7|.|TRBV15|.
TGTGCCACCAGCAGACCGACCGGGACAAGGCCGTATGAGCAGTACTTC
CATSRPTGTRPYEQYF
>TRBJ2-1|.|TRBV4-1|.
TGCGCCAGCAGCCAAGTTGGCGGGGACACCTACAATGAGCAGTTCTTC
CASSQVGGDTYNEQFF
>TRBJ2-3|.|TRBV7-3|.
TGTGCCAGCAGCTTAAACGCGGCAGATACGCAGTATTTT
CASSLNAADTQYF
>TRBJ1-5|.|TRBV27|once
TGTGCCAGCAGCCTGCCAGGGGCTGATCAGCCCCAGCATTTT
CASSLPGADQPQHF
>TRBJ1-4|TRBD1|TRBV7-2|.
TGTGCCAGCAGACTATCGGGACAGGACGGAAAACTGTTTTTT
CASRLSGQDGKLFF
>TRBJ1-4|.|TRBV7-2|.
TGTGCCAGCAGCGCCCGGAAAGCAACTAATGAAAAACTGTTTTTT
CASSARKATNEKLFF
>TRBJ2-2|.|TRBV11-2|.
TGTGCCAGCAGCTCGAGCAACGCGAACACCGGGGAGCTGTTTTTT
CASSSSNANTGELFF
>TRBJ1-4|.|TRBV5-5|.
TGTGCCAGCAGGTCCGCTGTTAGCACAGGGAAGGAAAAACTGTTTTTT
CASRSAVSTGKEKLFF
>TRBJ2-1|.|TRBV5-6|.
TGTGCCAGCAGCCGGTGGGGGATCGCGGGCAATGAGCAGTTCTTC
CASSRWGIAGNEQFF
>TRBJ2-5|.|TRBV7-9|.
TGTGCCAGCAGCCTAATCTCAGAGACCCAGTACTTC
CASSLISETQYF
>TRBJ2-1|TRBD2|TRBV28|.
TGTGCCAGCAGTTACACTAGCGGGAGGGCCTGGGAGCAGTTCTTC
CASSYTSGRAWEQFF
>TRBJ1-1|TRBD1|TRBV7-3|.
TGTGCCAGCAGCTTACAGGGGGGGAAGAACACTGAAGCTTTCTTT
CASSLQGGKNTEAFF
>TRBJ1-4|.|TRBV6-5|.
TGTGCCAGCAACCGCCACAGGGAGGCGCGTGAAAAACTGTTTTTT
CASNRHREAREKLFF
>TRBJ1-5|.|TRBV6-5|.
TGTGCCAGCAGCTCGGTTGGCCATCAGCCCCAGCATTTT
CASSSVGHQPQHF
>TRBJ1-1|TRBD1|TRBV6-5|.
TGTGCCAGCAGCCGGGACAGGTCACCGAACACTGAAGCTTTCTTT
CASSRDRSPNTEAFF
>TRBJ1-6|.|TRBV27|.
TGTGCCAGCAGTTTAAGTCGGAGCTCCTATAATTCACCCCTCCACTTT
CASSLSRSSYNSPLHF